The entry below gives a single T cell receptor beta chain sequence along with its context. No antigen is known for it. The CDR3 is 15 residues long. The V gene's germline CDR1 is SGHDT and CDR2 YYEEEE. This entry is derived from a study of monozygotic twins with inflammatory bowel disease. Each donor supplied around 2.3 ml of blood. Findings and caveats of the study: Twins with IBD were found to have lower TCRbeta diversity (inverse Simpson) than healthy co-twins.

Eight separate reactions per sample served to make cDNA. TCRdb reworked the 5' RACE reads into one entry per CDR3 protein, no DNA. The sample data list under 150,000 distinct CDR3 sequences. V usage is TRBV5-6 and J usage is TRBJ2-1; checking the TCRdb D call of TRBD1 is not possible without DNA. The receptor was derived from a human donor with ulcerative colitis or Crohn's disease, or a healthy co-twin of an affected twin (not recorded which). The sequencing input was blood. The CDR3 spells CASSSPGRSYNEQFF.